The present entry profiles one T cell receptor beta chain with its context. Its antigen is currently unknown. The data originate from a study of CD8 T cells in ankylosing spondylitis. Molecular-barcoded quantitative 5'-RACE produced these TCR beta libraries. TCRdb ran MiXCR on the 5' RACE reads and lists one entry per CDR3 protein. The sample includes roughly 180,000 distinct CDR3 sequences, 9.8% of them seen just once. Study outcomes and limitations: Within peripheral blood, clones linked to disease were CD8+ and relatively rare. Reports say disease-linked clones showed up significantly more in matched ankylosing spondylitis synovial fluid. Seemingly characteristic of ankylosing spondylitis blood was a TCR beta motif consisting of under 10 highly homologous variants.

With 6 bases removed from V and 4 bases from J, the gap between germline ends came to 15 bases. The CDR3 is made up of 14 amino acids. Germline V gene lookup returns CDR1 MNHEY and CDR2 SVGEGT. The specimen was blood, either unsorted or a sorted T cell fraction (not recorded which). This sequence joins TRBV6-2 or TRBV6-3 and TRBJ1-2, with D perhaps matching TRBD1 (6 bases). The clonotype was recovered from a female donor with ankylosing spondylitis or in good health (not recorded which). The CDR3 loop is CASRNSDRSYGYTF. The CDR3 coding sequence is TGTGCCAGCAGGAACTCGGACAGATCCTATGGCTACACCTTC.